The 23 T cell receptor beta chains listed next were all sequenced from one sample in a study of blood T cell repertoires in COVID-19. Clones were sequenced by immunoSEQ multiplex PCR, and TCRdb holds only the in-frame ones, with some missing. The sample shows approximately 280,000 clones, around 90% of them seen only once. Sequencing input: peripheral blood. The receptors shown here come from a man aged 50 to 59 with acute or convalescent COVID-19.

This sequence joins TRBV29-1 and TRBJ2-2, with TRBD1 identical over 12 bases. Per the germline V gene, CDR1 is SQVTM and CDR2 is ANQGSEA. The CDR3 contains 14 residues. Trimming took 6 bases from V and 6 from J; bases not matched to a gene: 5. The CDR3 DNA reads TGCAGCGTCGGGACAGGGGGCCTTTCCGGGGAGCTGTTTTTT. It yields the protein CSVGTGGLSGELFF.

The chain combines TRBV5-4 with TRBJ1-4, with 8 bases aligning to TRBD1. The ends lost 4 bases at V and 7 bases at J; junction bases unmatched: 6. The germline CDR1 and CDR2 sequences are SGHNT and YYREEE (reference sequence). This CDR3 comprises 14 residues. The CDR3 sequence: CASSNRGLSEKLFF. Written as DNA, the CDR3 is TGTGCCAGCAGCAACAGGGGGTTGAGTGAAAAACTGTTTTTT.

The gene calls are TRBV7-2 and TRBJ1-1; 11 positions match TRBD1. The V gene end was trimmed by 5 bases and the J gene end by 4 bases; junction bases not matched to a gene: 3. The germline V gene encodes CDR1 SGHTA and CDR2 FQGNSA. The CDR3 totals 14 residues. CDR3 bases: TGTGCCAGCAGCCGCGGGACAGGGGGCACTGAAGCTTTCTTT. It specifies CASSRGTGGTEAFF.

This clone was counted a single time. The chain combines TRBV5-4 with TRBJ1-2, with TRBD1 as a possible D gene (6 bases). Per the germline V gene, CDR1 is SGHNT and CDR2 is YYREEE (reference sequence). CDR3 length equals 15 residues. Between the trimmed V and J ends, which lost 0 bases and 0 bases, there was a span of 9 bases. In DNA form, the CDR3 reads TGTGCCAGCAGCTTGGCCGGGACAACTAACTATGGCTACACCTTC. Translated, it gives CASSLAGTTNYGYTF.

The V and J genes are TRBV3-1 (or the pseudogene TRBV3-2) and TRBJ1-1; a possible D gene is TRBD1 (5 bases). V gave up 4 bases and J gave up 7 bases, with 13 bases separating them. Germline CDR1 LGHDT, CDR2 YNNKEL (reference sequence). The CDR3 runs 13 residues. In DNA, the CDR3 is TGTGCCAGCAGCCCAGCGGGACTCGGTGAAGCTTTCTTT. It specifies CASSPAGLGEAFF.

This clone was observed at least ten times. This chain connects TRBV18 to TRBJ2-3; D gene ambiguous. In germline, CDR1 is KGHSH, CDR2 LQKENI. The CDR3 contains 19 residues. Trimming shortened V by 0 bases and J by 2 bases, and 21 bases separated the two germline ends. The CDR3 loop is CASSPPEDLGTIPTDTQYF. The CDR3 DNA sequence: TGTGCCAGCTCACCACCGGAAGATTTGGGCACAATACCCACAGATACGCAGTATTTT.

V usage is TRBV5-5 and J usage is TRBJ2-3; 7 bases agree with TRBD2. The CDR3 is made up of 18 amino acids. J gave up 0 bases and V 3 bases, and 13 bases lay outside the gene matches. The germline CDR1 and CDR2 sequences are SGHKS and YYEKEE (reference sequence). This CDR3 reads CASSYTSEGLLSTDTQYF. The CDR3 DNA sequence: TGTGCCAGCAGCTACACTAGCGAGGGACTCCTCAGCACAGATACGCAGTATTTT. The whole variable domain, filled in from reference TRBV5-5 and TRBJ2-3, reads DAGVTQSPTHLIKTRGQQVTLRCSPISGHKSVSWYQQVLGQGPQFIFQYYEKEERGRGNFPDRFSARQFPNYSSELNVNALLLGDSALYLCASSYTSEGLLSTDTQYFGPGTRLTVL.

This clone was detected once. The chain recombines TRBV30 with TRBJ2-1; D might be TRBD2 (5 bases). Germline V gives CDR1 GTSNPN, CDR2 SVGIG (reference sequence). The CDR3 length is 15 residues. Trimming cost V 6 bases and J 6 bases, with 21 bases left between them. The CDR3 sequence is CACRLLPTLSNEQFF. The CDR3 region has the DNA TGTGCCTGCCGACTATTGCCGACTTTGAGCAATGAGCAGTTCTTC.

This rearrangement joins TRBV6-5 to TRBJ1-1, with D uncertain. The CDR3 contains 13 residues. Trimming removed 2 bases from V and 3 bases from J, with 7 bases in between. The V gene's germline CDR1 is MNHEY and CDR2 SVGAGI. The CDR3 sequence is CASSYTFYTEAFF. CDR3 nucleotide sequence: TGTGCCAGCAGTTACACTTTTTACACTGAAGCTTTCTTT.

This rearrangement joins TRBV19 to TRBJ2-7; 9 bases are shared with TRBD1. V lost 6 bases and J lost 6; bases outside the gene matches: 12. This CDR3 region has 15 residues. The V gene's germline CDR1 is LNHDA and CDR2 SQIVND (reference sequence). For the CDR3, the DNA is TGTGCCAGTAGCCTGGCCGGGACAGGGTTGTTCGAGCAGTACTTC. It codes for CASSLAGTGLFEQYF.

This clone was observed a few times. The chain's CDR3 is CASSQEAIGLERSGELFF. In DNA form, the CDR3 reads TGTGCCAGCAGCCAAGAGGCTATCGGACTAGAGAGGTCCGGGGAGCTGTTTTTT. The chain couples TRBV3-1 (or the pseudogene TRBV3-2) to TRBJ2-2; 7 nucleotides agree with TRBD2. J lost 6 bases, V lost 0 bases, and 13 bases had no gene match. CDR3 length equals 18 residues. The germline V gene has CDR1 LGHDT and CDR2 YNNKEL (reference sequence).

V usage is TRBV5-1 and J usage is TRBJ1-1; D call uncertain. V shed 2 bases and J shed 1 base, with 12 bases lying between them. This CDR3 has 15 residues. Germline V gives CDR1 SGHRS, CDR2 YFSETQ. The CDR3 coding sequence is TGCGCCAGCAGCTTCGAGGGTCTGGGGAACACTGAAGCTTTCTTT. Its translation is CASSFEGLGNTEAFF.

This chain joins TRBV7-9 and TRBJ1-2, with a weak D call TRBD1 (6 bases). Germline V gives CDR1 SEHNR, CDR2 FQNEAQ (reference sequence). The V and J ends lost 5 bases and 5 bases respectively, with 15 bases between them. The CDR3 spans 14 residues. The CDR3 spells CASSRGDTGYGYTF. The CDR3 coding sequence is TGTGCCAGCAGCCGAGGGGACACCGGATATGGCTACACCTTC.

This sequence joins TRBV4-1 and TRBJ2-7; 7 positions agree with TRBD2. CDR1 MGHRA and CDR2 YSYEKL come from the germline V gene. The CDR3 covers 17 residues. V was pared by 4 bases and J by 1 base, with 13 bases of the junction left unmatched. CDR3 DNA sequence: TGCGCCAGCAGCCCCGTCTTACTGCGGCGGGGGTCCTACGAGCAGTACTTC. Translated, it gives CASSPVLLRRGSYEQYF.

The rearrangement uses TRBV11-3 and TRBJ2-3; D is possibly TRBD1 (6 bases). The V gene's germline CDR1 is SGHNT and CDR2 YENEEA. This CDR3 comprises 15 residues. Between the trimmed V and J ends, which lost 2 bases and 6 bases, there was a span of 15 bases. For the CDR3, the DNA is TGTGCCAGCAGCTTACAAAACAGGGAAGGGGATACGCAGTATTTT. It codes for CASSLQNREGDTQYF.

The V call is TRBV14, the J call TRBJ1-2; 9 bases are shared with TRBD1. V trimming: 5 bases; J trimming: 8 bases; junction bases outside the gene matches: 12. Germline loops: CDR1 SGHDN, CDR2 FVKESK. The CDR3 is made up of 15 amino acids. This chain's CDR3 is CASSGRTGAVLGYTF. CDR3 nucleotide sequence: TGTGCCAGCAGCGGGCGGACAGGGGCTGTTCTAGGCTACACCTTC.

The V call is TRBV6-4, the J call TRBJ2-2; TRBD2 matches at 13 bases. The CDR3 contains 15 residues. After removal of 6 bases from V and 3 bases from J, the junction contained 1 base not matched to a gene. Germline V lookup: CDR1 MRHNA, CDR2 SNTAGT. In DNA, the CDR3 is TGTGCCAGCAGAGGACTAGCGGGGGACACCGGGGAGCTGTTTTTT. Protein product: CASRGLAGDTGELFF.

This clone was seen only a few times. This sequence joins TRBV7-2 and TRBJ2-2; D unclear. The CDR3 covers 14 residues. Trimming took 11 bases from V and 0 from J, leaving 13 bases between them. CDR1 is SGHTA, CDR2 FQGNSA, per germline. The CDR3 nucleotides read TGTGCCGGAAGACTCCCCTCGAACACCGGGGAGCTGTTTTTT. Translated: CAGRLPSNTGELFF.

The rearrangement uses TRBV6-5 and TRBJ2-1; TRBD2 is a possible D gene (7 bases). The CDR3 spans 16 residues. Trimming stripped 6 bases from V and 5 bases from J, with 20 bases between. Looked up from germline, CDR1 is MNHEY and CDR2 is SVGAGI. This chain's CDR3 is CASRYLRGGAHNEQFF. The CDR3 nucleotides read TGTGCCAGCAGATACCTTAGGGGGGGGGCTCACAATGAGCAGTTCTTC.

The V call is TRBV10-3, the J call TRBJ2-7, with 9 bases fitting TRBD2. The ends lost 0 bases at V and 3 bases at J; junction bases unmatched: 12. CDR1 and CDR2 from the germline V gene are ENHRY and SYGVKD. The CDR3 totals 18 residues. The CDR3 spells CAISESDYGLAGNYEQYF. DNA of the CDR3: TGTGCCATCAGTGAGTCAGACTACGGGCTAGCGGGGAACTACGAGCAGTACTTC.

Comments on this clone: Its ends do not fully match the called genes, so a read error is possible. This chain joins TRBV6-5 and TRBJ2-3, with 7 bases fitting TRBD1. CDR1 MNHEY and CDR2 SVGAGI come from the germline V gene. The CDR3 loop spans 14 amino acids. The CDR3 sequence is CACRDRASTGTQYF. DNA of the CDR3: TGTGCCTGCAGAGACAGGGCCTCGACTGGAACGCAGTATTTT.

This chain connects TRBV5-5 to TRBJ1-1; 7 bases map to TRBD1. The CDR3 sequence is 15 residues long. From germline, CDR1 is SGHKS and CDR2 YYEKEE (reference sequence). The J segment lost 4 bases and the V segment lost 3 bases, leaving 9 bases of the junction unmatched. The CDR3 loop is CASSWATGRGTEAFF. The DNA of the CDR3 is TGTGCCAGCAGCTGGGCGACAGGGCGCGGCACTGAAGCTTTCTTT. Full variable domain (missing parts from reference TRBV5-5 and TRBJ1-1): DAGVTQSPTHLIKTRGQQVTLRCSPISGHKSVSWYQQVLGQGPQFIFQYYEKEERGRGNFPDRFSARQFPNYSSELNVNALLLGDSALYLCASSWATGRGTEAFFGQGTRLTVV.

Note on this clone: Other DNA variants within this sample encode the same CDR3. This chain connects TRBV9 to TRBJ2-3; D remains unclear. CDR1 and CDR2 (germline): SGDLS, YYNGEE. The CDR3 sequence is 11 residues long. V was shortened by 2 bases and J by 4 bases, with 2 bases between the two germline ends. The CDR3 spells CASSVADTQYF. The CDR3 DNA follows: TGTGCCAGCAGCGTCGCAGATACGCAGTATTTT.